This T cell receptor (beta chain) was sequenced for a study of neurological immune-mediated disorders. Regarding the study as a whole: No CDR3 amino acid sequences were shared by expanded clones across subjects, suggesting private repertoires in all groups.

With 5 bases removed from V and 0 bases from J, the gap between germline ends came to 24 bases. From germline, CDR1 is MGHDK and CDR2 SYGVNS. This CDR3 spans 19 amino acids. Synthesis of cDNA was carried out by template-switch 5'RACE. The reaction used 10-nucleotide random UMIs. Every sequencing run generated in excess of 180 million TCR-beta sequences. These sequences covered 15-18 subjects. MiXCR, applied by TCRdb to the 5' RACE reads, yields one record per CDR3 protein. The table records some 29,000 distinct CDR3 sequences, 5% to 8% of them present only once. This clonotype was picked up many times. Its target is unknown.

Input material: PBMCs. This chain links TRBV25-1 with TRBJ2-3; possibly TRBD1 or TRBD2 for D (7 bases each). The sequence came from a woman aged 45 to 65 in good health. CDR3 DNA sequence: TGTGCCAGCAGTTTCCACGGTGGTGGGAGGGGGCTTAGCACAGATACGCAGTATTTT. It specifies CASSFHGGGRGLSTDTQYF.